This T cell receptor beta chain was identified during a study of HIV-infected patients and healthy controls. Points from the study as a whole: HIV-infected repertoires had significantly higher mean Gini indices than controls, possibly reflecting oligoclonality. Eight alpha and eight beta V genes differed significantly in mean usage between HIV-infected patients and controls. Comparisons were complicated because patients and controls had unequal numbers of distinct sequences.

This clonotype was seen at least ten times. The target antigen is unknown. Roughly three months, about 14 weeks, into antiretroviral therapy, follow-up blood was collected. All unsorted peripheral T cells were captured because whole blood was used without fractionation. cDNA was made from about 500 ng RNA using alpha and beta constant primers. Alpha and beta chain libraries were made separately by chain-specific third strand synthesis with multiplexing indices. TCRdb re-derived calls from the 5' RACE reads in MiXCR, one entry per CDR3 protein. Of roughly 18,000 distinct CDR3 sequences in the sample, 8% to 10% were seen once. The CDR3 is 11 amino acids. The V end was cut by 4 bases, the J end by 5 bases, with 7 bases between. Looked up from germline, CDR1 is SQVTM and CDR2 is ANQGSEA.

The receptor was isolated from an adult with HIV infection. The rearrangement links TRBV29-1 to TRBJ2-3, with unresolved D. The sequences come from blood, collected during antiretroviral therapy. CDR3 DNA: TGCAGCGTTGGGCTGTTAGATACGCAGTATTTT. It encodes CSVGLLDTQYF.